This T cell receptor (beta chain) was found in a study of T cells after yellow fever vaccination. Study-wide findings and caveats: Detected again after the booster were most primary-vaccination clones, at 95% to 98% CD4 and 70% to 90% CD8. The study found a weaker secondary response that peaked faster, day 5 versus 15.

5'RACE template switching added a universal primer site and UMIs to TCR cDNA. TCRdb processed the 5' RACE reads anew with MiXCR; each CDR3 protein has one entry. In the table there are some 320,000 distinct CDR3 sequences, 8.7% of which are singletons. In regard to this clonotype: Antigen: not known.

This receptor was identified in a man aged 18 to 30 who received the YFV17D yellow fever vaccine. The source was CD4+ T cells sorted from PBMCs, collected 5 days after the yellow fever booster vaccination.

CDR3 sequence (DNA): TGCAGCGCCGGGACAGCCCCTCTAGAAGCTTTCTTT. Residues: CSAGTAPLEAFF. This chain uses TRBV29-1 with TRBJ1-1; TRBD1 matches 7 bases. The germline CDR1 and CDR2 sequences are SQVTM and ANQGSEA. The CDR3 sequence is 12 residues long. The V segment lost 7 bases and the J segment 8 bases; nucleotides outside the gene matches: 10. The full variable domain, with the rest looked up from reference TRBV29-1 and TRBJ1-1, is SAVISQKPSRDICQRGTSLTIQCQVDSQVTMMFWYRQQPGQSLTLIATANQGSEATYESGFVIDKFPISRPNLTFSTLTVSNMSPEDSSIYLCSAGTAPLEAFFGQGTRLTVV.